This T cell receptor beta chain was observed in a study of T cells in Graves' hyperthyroidism and ophthalmopathy. TCR beta CDR3 regions were amplified from RNA. The primer set for the first-round RT-PCR of the TCR CDR3 was HTBI. From the multiplex PCR reads, TCRdb called clonotypes with MiXCR, one entry per CDR3 protein. The sample contains approximately 490,000 distinct CDR3 sequences, roughly 23% of which appear only once. General study results and limits: Among thyroid clonotypes expanded above 0.001, most also appeared in blood.

This clonotype was observed a handful of times. Its antigen remains unknown. The CDR3 contains 16 residues. In germline, CDR1 is WSHSY, CDR2 SAAADI. The V gene end was trimmed by 6 bases and the J gene end by 8 bases; junction bases not matched to a gene: 11. The sample consisted of blood. V gene TRBV10-2 combines with J gene TRBJ2-1; 12 bases line up with TRBD2. The TCR comes from a woman between 70 and 85 years old with Graves' ophthalmopathy. Here the CDR3 reads CASRDPPSGRAYEQFF. The CDR3 coding sequence is TGCGCCAGCAGAGATCCTCCTAGCGGGAGGGCCTATGAGCAGTTCTTC.